This is a list of T cell receptor beta chains from one sample in a study of blood T cell repertoires in COVID-19. Libraries were prepared by immunoSEQ multiplex PCR; TCRdb keeps only in-frame clonotypes and omits some of them. The repertoire holds some 110,000 clones, with about 80% as singletons. Sequenced input: peripheral blood. These receptors were obtained from a man in his sixties with acute or convalescent COVID-19. Each CDR3 is given with its conserved first and last residue. Size is omitted from some rows. Given values are once, few, many or a class for expanded clones.

>once|TRBV4-1|TRBJ1-1
CASSQDERVNTEAFF
>NA|TRBV19|TRBJ1-2
CASRRRDYGYTF
>NA|TRBV11-3|TRBJ1-1
CASSFTGTGGTEAFF
>NA|TRBV11-2|TRBJ2-7
CASSSRAVFYEQYF
>NA|TRBV6-1|TRBJ2-5
CASSELFPRETQYF
>NA|TRBV29-1|TRBJ2-7
CSVYTTGTGSYEQYF
>NA|TRBV29-1|TRBJ2-2
CSASSGTGGPGKTGELFF
>NA|TRBV19|TRBJ1-5
CASSIDRVGQPQHF
>NA|TRBV5-4|TRBJ2-7
CASSLVDSGHGQYF
>NA|TRBV11-3|TRBJ2-2
CASAAEDRVTGELFF
>NA|TRBV6-4|TRBJ2-1
CASSDSIADYNEQFF
>NA|TRBV19|TRBJ1-5
CASSLDRGFLQPQHF
>NA|TRBV7-8|TRBJ1-5
CASSFGQDWEPQHF
>NA|TRBV3-1/TRBV3-2|TRBJ1-1
CASSPRQGLTNTEAFF
>NA|TRBV21-1|TRBJ2-7
CASTEGTGNKYEQYF
>once|TRBV19|TRBJ1-4
CASSIMTGEEKLFF
>many|TRBV4-1|TRBJ1-5
CASSQDGGIGNQPQHF
>once|TRBV5-1|TRBJ2-5
CASSSGVAGKETQYF
>NA|TRBV19|TRBJ1-1
CASSTTPGGEAFF
>NA|TRBV5-1|TRBJ2-1
CASMTSGSWDEQFF
>NA|TRBV27|TRBJ1-3
CASSFPGFTGNTIYF
>NA|TRBV19|TRBJ2-5
CASRQSGTGAETQYF
>NA|TRBV5-1|TRBJ2-2
CASSLGSIRNTGELFF
>NA|TRBV15|TRBJ2-3
CATSGGPDTQYF
>NA|TRBV10-3|TRBJ2-2
CATLAVRGTGELFF
>NA|TRBV19|TRBJ1-5
CASSAVRGNQPQHF
>NA|TRBV5-1|TRBJ2-7
CASSSTGFSYEQYF
>NA|TRBV19|TRBJ2-3
CASSYASGSADTQYF
>NA|TRBV5-1|TRBJ2-5
CASSLAGTSGETQYF
>NA|TRBV5-4|TRBJ2-2
CASSATSGSTGELFF
>NA|TRBV28|TRBJ1-2
CASSRRTGDDRGYTF
>NA|TRBV6-2/TRBV6-3|TRBJ2-3
CASSTETGGFTDTQYF
>NA|TRBV2|TRBJ2-5
CASSEVHPQETQYF
>NA|TRBV5-1|TRBJ2-1
CASSLTSGKNEQFF
>once|TRBV24-1|TRBJ2-1
CATSEPRAGSYNEQFF
>NA|TRBV27|TRBJ1-4
CASRMDRLNEKLFF
>NA|TRBV12-5|TRBJ1-1
CASGFSRDTEAFF
>NA|TRBV11-2|TRBJ2-7
CASSLPSGGEQYF
>NA|TRBV5-1|TRBJ1-2
CASSLGGQGYGYTF
>NA|TRBV7-2|TRBJ2-3
CASSLGQGIQDTQYF
>NA|TRBV5-1|TRBJ1-2
CASSFSTPGQGGDGYTF
>NA|TRBV19|TRBJ2-7
CASSIHPPTGGDYEQYF